This entry features one T cell receptor beta chain sequence. This sequence may be a read error, since a much larger clone differs from it by one base. The CDR3 runs to 12 residues. Germline V gene data show CDR1 as DFQATT and CDR2 as SNEGSKA (reference sequence). V was pared by 5 bases and J by 8 bases, with 8 bases of the junction left unmatched. This entry is derived from a study of T cells in Graves' hyperthyroidism and ophthalmopathy. Stable hyperthyroidism: no ophthalmopathy progression over 18 months of follow-up. A patient was excluded if there was uncontrolled infection, other autoimmune disease, pregnancy or lactation. Diagnoses used clinical symptoms, serum thyroxine and TRAb, thyroid ultrasound and orbital computed tomography. The CDR3 regions of TCR beta were amplified from RNA transcripts. Carried out on the TCR CDR3, a first-round RT-PCR used the HTBI primer set. TCRdb independently ran MiXCR on the multiplex PCR reads; one entry per CDR3 protein. In the table there are about 500,000 distinct CDR3 sequences, about an eighth of which are singletons.

Material: blood. This sequence joins TRBV20-1 and TRBJ2-7; 8 nucleotides match TRBD1. This TCR derives from a woman aged 18-30 years with Graves' hyperthyroidism. CDR3 bases: TGCAGTGCTCACGACAGGGGCGACAAGCAGTACTTC. Translated, it gives CSAHDRGDKQYF.